These T cell receptor beta chains were read from a single sample in a study of blood T cell repertoires in COVID-19. Clones were read by immunoSEQ multiplex PCR, and TCRdb kept only the in-frame ones, dropping some. The sample lists roughly 380,000 clones, 85% to 90% occurring once. The material sequenced was PBMCs or T cells enriched from blood (not recorded which). The source of these receptors is a woman in her thirties who had been exposed to COVID-19. The CDR3 runs from the conserved cysteine through the conserved F or W. D genes are given only for firm matches. Rows give clone size only sometimes, using once, few, many, or a class for an expanded clone.

V gene: TRBV12-3/TRBV12-4
D gene: -
CDR3 length: 12
J gene: TRBJ1-3
clone size: -
CDR3 protein: CASSQSGYTIYF
CDR3 DNA: TGTGCCAGCAGCCAATCAGGGTACACCATATATTTT

V gene: TRBV7-8
D gene: -
CDR3 length: 17
J gene: TRBJ1-6
clone size: -
CDR3 protein: CASSFLSGARGPMPLHF
CDR3 DNA: TGTGCCAGCAGCTTCTTAAGTGGGGCGCGGGGCCCAATGCCCCTCCACTTT

V gene: TRBV7-2
D gene: -
CDR3 length: 14
J gene: TRBJ2-5
clone size: -
CDR3 protein: CASNKWGLRETQYF
CDR3 DNA: TGTGCCAGCAACAAGTGGGGGCTCCGAGAGACCCAGTACTTC

V gene: TRBV5-1
D gene: -
CDR3 length: 18
J gene: TRBJ1-3
clone size: -
CDR3 protein: CASSLAGVGTLSGNTIYF
CDR3 DNA: TGCGCCAGCAGCTTGGCAGGGGTCGGCACCCTCAGTGGAAACACCATATATTTT

V gene: TRBV28
D gene: -
CDR3 length: 13
J gene: TRBJ1-2
clone size: -
CDR3 protein: CASTLGRLYGYTF
CDR3 DNA: TGTGCCAGCACCCTGGGGCGGCTCTATGGCTACACCTTC

V gene: TRBV28
D gene: -
CDR3 length: 13
J gene: TRBJ2-5
clone size: -
CDR3 protein: CASRLDGIKTQYF
CDR3 DNA: TGTGCCAGCAGACTGGACGGGATCAAGACCCAGTACTTC

V gene: TRBV24-1
D gene: -
CDR3 length: 14
J gene: TRBJ2-7
clone size: once
CDR3 protein: CATSLGGGSYEQYF
CDR3 DNA: TGTGCCACCAGTCTTGGGGGAGGTTCCTACGAGCAGTACTTC

V gene: TRBV30
D gene: -
CDR3 length: 11
J gene: TRBJ1-2
clone size: -
CDR3 protein: CAWKQDYGYTF
CDR3 DNA: TGTGCCTGGAAGCAGGACTATGGCTACACCTTC

V gene: TRBV9
D gene: TRBD1
CDR3 length: 15
J gene: TRBJ1-2
clone size: -
CDR3 protein: CASSPGQGAGYGYTF
CDR3 DNA: TGTGCCAGCAGCCCGGGACAGGGGGCGGGCTATGGCTACACCTTC

V gene: TRBV24-1
D gene: TRBD2
CDR3 length: 15
J gene: TRBJ2-3
clone size: -
CDR3 protein: CATSDSTSGTDTQYF
CDR3 DNA: TGTGCCACCAGTGATTCGACTAGCGGGACAGATACGCAGTATTTT

V gene: TRBV7-9
D gene: -
CDR3 length: 15
J gene: TRBJ1-5
clone size: -
CDR3 protein: CASSQDSHSNQPQHF
CDR3 DNA: TGTGCCAGCAGTCAAGACAGCCATAGCAATCAGCCCCAGCATTTT

V gene: TRBV5-6
D gene: -
CDR3 length: 16
J gene: TRBJ2-1
clone size: -
CDR3 protein: CASSLWQGSSYNEQFF
CDR3 DNA: TGTGCCAGCAGCTTGTGGCAGGGGAGCTCCTACAATGAGCAGTTCTTC

V gene: TRBV7-9
D gene: -
CDR3 length: 14
J gene: TRBJ2-1
clone size: once
CDR3 protein: CASSLPPGANEQFF
CDR3 DNA: TGTGCCAGCAGCTTACCACCTGGGGCCAATGAGCAGTTCTTC

V gene: TRBV9
D gene: -
CDR3 length: 16
J gene: TRBJ2-1
clone size: -
CDR3 protein: CASSLGMGAWDNEQFF
CDR3 DNA: TGTGCCAGCAGCCTCGGGATGGGGGCCTGGGACAATGAGCAGTTCTTC

V gene: TRBV19
D gene: TRBD2
CDR3 length: 15
J gene: TRBJ2-7
clone size: -
CDR3 protein: CASSIDRTSKYEQYF
CDR3 DNA: TGTGCCAGTAGTATAGATCGGACTAGCAAGTACGAGCAGTACTTC

V gene: TRBV7-2
D gene: TRBD1
CDR3 length: 14
J gene: TRBJ1-5
clone size: -
CDR3 protein: CASSLRQGDQPQHF
CDR3 DNA: TGTGCCAGCAGCTTACGACAGGGTGATCAGCCCCAGCATTTT

V gene: TRBV2
D gene: -
CDR3 length: 16
J gene: TRBJ2-7
clone size: -
CDR3 protein: CASRDESRVISYEQYF
CDR3 DNA: TGTGCCAGCAGGGACGAATCGAGGGTGATCTCCTACGAGCAGTACTTC

V gene: TRBV30
D gene: -
CDR3 length: 14
J gene: TRBJ1-3
clone size: -
CDR3 protein: CAWSVRSSGNTIYF
CDR3 DNA: TGTGCCTGGAGTGTTAGATCCTCTGGAAACACCATATATTTT

V gene: TRBV7-3
D gene: -
CDR3 length: 13
J gene: TRBJ2-3
clone size: -
CDR3 protein: CASSPRFTDTQYF
CDR3 DNA: TGTGCCAGCAGCCCTAGGTTCACAGATACGCAGTATTTT

V gene: TRBV7-3
D gene: TRBD2
CDR3 length: 15
J gene: TRBJ2-2
clone size: few
CDR3 protein: CASSPSGLAGGELFF
CDR3 DNA: TGTGCCAGCAGCCCTTCGGGACTAGCAGGCGGGGAGCTGTTTTTT

V gene: TRBV15
D gene: -
CDR3 length: 13
J gene: TRBJ2-7
clone size: -
CDR3 protein: CATSRVGSYEQYF
CDR3 DNA: TGTGCCACCAGCAGAGTTGGCAGCTACGAGCAGTACTTC

V gene: TRBV3-1/TRBV3-2
D gene: -
CDR3 length: 15
J gene: TRBJ1-1
clone size: -
CDR3 protein: CASSQEGGALTEAFF
CDR3 DNA: TGTGCCAGCAGCCAAGAGGGGGGGGCGCTTACTGAAGCTTTCTTT

V gene: TRBV18
D gene: -
CDR3 length: 16
J gene: TRBJ2-1
clone size: -
CDR3 protein: CASSPRDGGSYNEQFF
CDR3 DNA: TGTGCCAGCTCACCACGGGACGGGGGCTCCTACAATGAGCAGTTCTTC

V gene: TRBV11-2
D gene: TRBD2
CDR3 length: 14
J gene: TRBJ2-3
clone size: -
CDR3 protein: CASNPGLHTDTQYF
CDR3 DNA: TGTGCCAGCAACCCGGGACTACACACAGATACGCAGTATTTT

V gene: TRBV7-8
D gene: -
CDR3 length: 15
J gene: TRBJ1-4
clone size: -
CDR3 protein: CASSPGWERNEKLFF
CDR3 DNA: TGTGCCAGCAGCCCGGGGTGGGAAAGGAATGAAAAACTGTTTTTT

V gene: TRBV7-8
D gene: -
CDR3 length: 13
J gene: TRBJ1-2
clone size: -
CDR3 protein: CASSKQGYYGYTF
CDR3 DNA: TGTGCCAGCAGTAAACAGGGTTACTATGGCTACACCTTC

V gene: TRBV10-3
D gene: -
CDR3 length: 14
J gene: TRBJ2-7
clone size: -
CDR3 protein: CAISELLQGGEQYF
CDR3 DNA: TGTGCCATCAGTGAACTCCTTCAAGGCGGCGAGCAGTACTTC

V gene: TRBV19
D gene: TRBD1
CDR3 length: 14
J gene: TRBJ1-1
clone size: -
CDR3 protein: CASNVDRGSTEAFF
CDR3 DNA: TGTGCCAGTAACGTGGACAGGGGGAGCACTGAAGCTTTCTTT

V gene: TRBV19
D gene: -
CDR3 length: 14
J gene: TRBJ2-1
clone size: -
CDR3 protein: CASTPWSGRDEQFF
CDR3 DNA: TGTGCCAGTACCCCCTGGTCGGGGAGAGATGAGCAGTTCTTC

V gene: TRBV7-9
D gene: -
CDR3 length: 12
J gene: TRBJ2-7
clone size: -
CDR3 protein: CASSSSSHEQYF
CDR3 DNA: TGTGCCAGCAGCTCCTCGAGCCACGAGCAGTACTTC